This TCR beta chain was captured in a study of T cell responses to AZD1222 COVID-19 vaccine. TCRdb's table, derived via immunoSEQ multiplex PCR, lists solely in-frame clones and lacks some. The sample has more than 250,000 clones; 93% are singletons. The length of the CDR3 is 12 residues. V lost 6 bases, J lost 7 bases, and 5 bases stayed unmatched. Looked up from germline, CDR1 is SEHNR and CDR2 is FQNEAQ (reference sequence). The clonotype originates from an adult in good health. V usage is TRBV7-9 and J usage is TRBJ2-7; 8 bases match TRBD1. The sequenced sample was peripheral blood, obtained on day 0 of AZD1222 vaccination. The CDR3 reads CASSRTGGEQYF. The CDR3 DNA is TGTGCCAGCAGTCGAACAGGGGGTGAGCAGTACTTC. The full variable domain, with the rest looked up from reference TRBV7-9 and TRBJ2-7, is DTGVSQNPRHKITKRGQNVTFRCDPISEHNRLYWYRQTLGQGPEFLTYFQNEAQLEKSRLLSDRFSAERPKGSFSTLEIQRTEQGDSAMYLCASSRTGGEQYFGPGTRLTVT.